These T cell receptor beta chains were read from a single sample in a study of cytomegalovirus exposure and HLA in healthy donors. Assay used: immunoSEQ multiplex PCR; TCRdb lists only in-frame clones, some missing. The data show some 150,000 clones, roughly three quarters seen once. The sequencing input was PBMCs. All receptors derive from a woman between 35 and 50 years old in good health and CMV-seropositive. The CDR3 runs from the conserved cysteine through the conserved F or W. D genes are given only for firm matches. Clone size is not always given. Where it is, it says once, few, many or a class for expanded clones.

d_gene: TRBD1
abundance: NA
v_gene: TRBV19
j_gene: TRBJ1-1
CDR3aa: CASSIGGTGVIYTEAFF
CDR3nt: TGTGCCAGTAGTATAGGGGGGACAGGGGTGATATACACTGAAGCTTTCTTT

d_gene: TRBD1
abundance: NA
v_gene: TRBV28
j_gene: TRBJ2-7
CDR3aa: CASSFYPGQGSYEQYF
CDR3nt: TGTGCCAGCAGTTTTTACCCAGGACAGGGCTCCTACGAGCAGTACTTC

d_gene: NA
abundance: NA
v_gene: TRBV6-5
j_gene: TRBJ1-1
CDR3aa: CASSYSWGGGTEAFF
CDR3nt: TGTGCCAGCAGTTACTCGTGGGGGGGAGGGACTGAAGCTTTCTTT

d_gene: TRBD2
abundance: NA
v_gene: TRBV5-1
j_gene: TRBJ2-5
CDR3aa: CASSSGGGVETQYF
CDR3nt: TGCGCCAGCAGCTCTGGCGGGGGTGTGGAGACCCAGTACTTC

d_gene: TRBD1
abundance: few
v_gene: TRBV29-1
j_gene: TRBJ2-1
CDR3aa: CSTRQGNEQFF
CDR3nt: TGCAGCACAAGACAGGGCAATGAGCAGTTCTTC

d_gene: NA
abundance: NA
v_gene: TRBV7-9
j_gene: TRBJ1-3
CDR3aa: CASSLALAGAGNTIYF
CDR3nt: TGTGCCAGCAGCTTAGCGCTGGCAGGGGCCGGAAACACCATATATTTT

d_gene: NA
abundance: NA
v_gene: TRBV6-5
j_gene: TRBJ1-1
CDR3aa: CASRPLQQGAEAFF
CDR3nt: TGTGCCAGCAGACCCCTCCAACAGGGCGCTGAAGCTTTCTTT

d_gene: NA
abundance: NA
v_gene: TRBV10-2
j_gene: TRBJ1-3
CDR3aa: CASSENGGNTIYF
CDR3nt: TGCGCCAGCAGTGAGAACGGTGGAAACACCATATATTTT

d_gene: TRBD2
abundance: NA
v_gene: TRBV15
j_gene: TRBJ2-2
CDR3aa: CATSRHPGGLAGGLGELFF
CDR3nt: TGTGCCACCAGCAGACATCCCGGGGGCCTAGCGGGGGGGCTCGGGGAGCTGTTTTTT

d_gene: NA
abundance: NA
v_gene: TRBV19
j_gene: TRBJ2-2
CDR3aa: CASSMTGGELFF
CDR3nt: TGTGCCAGTAGCATGACAGGAGGGGAGCTGTTTTTT

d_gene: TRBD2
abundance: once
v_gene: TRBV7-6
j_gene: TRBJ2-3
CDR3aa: CASSSRTTSGGAGSTDTQYF
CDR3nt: TGTGCCAGCAGCTCCCGCACGACTAGCGGGGGGGCGGGTAGCACAGATACGCAGTATTTT

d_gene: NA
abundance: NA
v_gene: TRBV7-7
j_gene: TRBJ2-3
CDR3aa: CASSLGGTSTDTQYF
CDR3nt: TGTGCCAGCAGCCTCGGCGGAACTAGCACAGATACGCAGTATTTT

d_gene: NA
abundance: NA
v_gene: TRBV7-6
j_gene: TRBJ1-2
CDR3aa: CASSLNSLYGYTF
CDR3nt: TGTGCCAGCAGCTTAAACAGCTTATATGGCTACACCTTC

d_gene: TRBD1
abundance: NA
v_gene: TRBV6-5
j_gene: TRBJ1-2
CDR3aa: CASSYARDRAYGYTF
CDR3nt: TGTGCCAGCAGTTACGCCCGGGACAGGGCCTATGGCTACACCTTC

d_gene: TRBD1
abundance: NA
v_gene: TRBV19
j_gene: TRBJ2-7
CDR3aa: CASSRGTVYEQYF
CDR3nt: TGTGCCAGTAGTAGAGGGACAGTCTACGAGCAGTACTTC

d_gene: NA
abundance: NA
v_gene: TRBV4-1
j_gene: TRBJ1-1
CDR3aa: CASSQDRQGEAFF
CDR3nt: TGCGCCAGCAGCCAAGATAGGCAGGGTGAAGCTTTCTTT

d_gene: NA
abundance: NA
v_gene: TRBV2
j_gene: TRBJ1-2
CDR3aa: CASSETGGVNGYTF
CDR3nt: TGTGCCAGCAGTGAAACGGGGGGCGTGAATGGCTACACCTTC

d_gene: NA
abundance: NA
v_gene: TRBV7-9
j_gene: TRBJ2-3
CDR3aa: CASTLSSTDTQYF
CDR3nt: TGTGCCAGCACCCTATCTAGCACAGATACGCAGTATTTT

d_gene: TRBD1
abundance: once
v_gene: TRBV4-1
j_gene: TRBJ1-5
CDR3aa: CASSNRDRGRGNQPQHF
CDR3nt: TGCGCCAGCAGCAACCGGGACAGGGGAAGGGGCAATCAGCCCCAGCATTTT

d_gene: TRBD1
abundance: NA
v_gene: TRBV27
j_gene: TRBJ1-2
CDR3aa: CASKNRGAGGYTF
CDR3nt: TGTGCCAGCAAGAACAGGGGGGCAGGTGGCTACACCTTC

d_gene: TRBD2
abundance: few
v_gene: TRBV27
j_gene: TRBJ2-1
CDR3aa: CASSLRTSGGQNEQFF
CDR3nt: TGTGCCAGCAGTTTACGGACTAGCGGGGGGCAAAATGAGCAGTTCTTC

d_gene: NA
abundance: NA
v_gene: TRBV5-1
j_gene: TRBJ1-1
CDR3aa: CASSPGQGGNTEAFF
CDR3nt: TGCGCCAGCAGCCCCGGCCAGGGAGGGAACACTGAAGCTTTCTTT

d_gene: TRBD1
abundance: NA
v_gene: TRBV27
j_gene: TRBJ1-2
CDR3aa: CASSSQGRYGYTF
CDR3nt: TGTGCCAGCAGTTCACAGGGGCGGTATGGCTACACCTTC

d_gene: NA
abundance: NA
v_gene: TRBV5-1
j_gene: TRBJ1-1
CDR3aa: CASTWMGQNTEAFF
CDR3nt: TGCGCCAGCACTTGGATGGGACAGAACACTGAAGCTTTCTTT

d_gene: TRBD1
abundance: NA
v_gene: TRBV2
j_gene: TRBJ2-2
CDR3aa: CASSAQGVKTGELFF
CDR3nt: TGTGCCAGCAGTGCGCAGGGGGTTAAGACCGGGGAGCTGTTTTTT

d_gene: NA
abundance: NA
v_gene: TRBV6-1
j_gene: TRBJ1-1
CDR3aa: CASSEALNTEAFF
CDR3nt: TGTGCCAGCAGTGAAGCCTTGAACACTGAAGCTTTCTTT

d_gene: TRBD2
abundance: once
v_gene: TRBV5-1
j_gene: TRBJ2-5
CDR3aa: CASSLLAGKQETQYF
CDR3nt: TGCGCCAGCAGCTTACTAGCGGGGAAACAAGAGACCCAGTACTTC

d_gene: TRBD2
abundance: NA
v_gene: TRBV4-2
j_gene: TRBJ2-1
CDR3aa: CASSSERGSSYNEQFF
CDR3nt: TGTGCCAGCAGCTCCGAGCGGGGGAGCTCCTACAATGAGCAGTTCTTC

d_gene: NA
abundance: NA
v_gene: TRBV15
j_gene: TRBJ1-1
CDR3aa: CATSARENTEAFF
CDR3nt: TGTGCCACCAGCGCCCGAGAGAACACTGAAGCTTTCTTT

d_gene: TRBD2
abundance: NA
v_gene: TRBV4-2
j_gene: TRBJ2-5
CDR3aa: CASSQPLAGQETQYF
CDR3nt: TGTGCCAGCAGCCAGCCCCTAGCGGGGCAAGAGACCCAGTACTTC

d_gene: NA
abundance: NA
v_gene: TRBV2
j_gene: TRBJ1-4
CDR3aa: CASLKGVPNEKLFF
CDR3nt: TGTGCCAGCCTAAAGGGGGTACCTAATGAAAAACTGTTTTTT

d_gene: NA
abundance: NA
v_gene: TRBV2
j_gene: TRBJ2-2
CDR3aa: CAGWTAKANTGELFF
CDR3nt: TGTGCCGGATGGACAGCTAAAGCGAACACCGGGGAGCTGTTTTTT

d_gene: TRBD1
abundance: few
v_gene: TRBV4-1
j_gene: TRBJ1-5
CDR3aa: CASSHAGQGSQPQHF
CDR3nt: TGCGCCAGCAGCCATGCCGGACAGGGAAGTCAGCCCCAGCATTTT

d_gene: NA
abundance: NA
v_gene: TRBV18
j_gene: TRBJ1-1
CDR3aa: CASSPLGDTEAFF
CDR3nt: TGTGCCAGCTCACCTTTAGGGGACACTGAAGCTTTCTTT

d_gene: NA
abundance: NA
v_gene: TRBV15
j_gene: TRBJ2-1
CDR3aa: CATSIRRLNEQFF
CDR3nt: TGTGCCACCAGCATACGCAGGCTCAATGAGCAGTTCTTC

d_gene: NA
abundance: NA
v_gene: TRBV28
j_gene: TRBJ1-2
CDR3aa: CASMAASPSNYGYTF
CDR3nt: TGTGCCAGCATGGCGGCGAGTCCTTCTAACTATGGCTACACCTTC

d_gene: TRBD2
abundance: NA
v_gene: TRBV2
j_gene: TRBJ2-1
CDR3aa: CASSDPRHGTILGSYNEQFF
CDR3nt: TGTGCCAGCAGCGACCCCCGCCACGGGACTATTTTAGGCTCCTACAATGAGCAGTTCTTC

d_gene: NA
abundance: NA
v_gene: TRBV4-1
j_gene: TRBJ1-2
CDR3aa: CASSQEQLGQGGYTF
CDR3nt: TGCGCCAGCAGCCAAGAGCAGTTGGGGCAGGGTGGCTACACCTTC

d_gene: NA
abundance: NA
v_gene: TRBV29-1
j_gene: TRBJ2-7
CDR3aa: CSVEDGGGGYEQYF
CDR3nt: TGCAGCGTTGAAGACGGAGGGGGCGGGTACGAGCAGTACTTC

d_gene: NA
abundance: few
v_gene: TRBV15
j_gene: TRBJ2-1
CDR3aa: CATSSLYNEQFF
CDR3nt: TGTGCCACCAGCAGTCTGTACAATGAGCAGTTCTTC

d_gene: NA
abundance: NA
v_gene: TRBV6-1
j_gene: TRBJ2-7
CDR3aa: CASISGAPYEQYF
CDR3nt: TGTGCCAGCATTTCAGGGGCCCCCTACGAGCAGTACTTC

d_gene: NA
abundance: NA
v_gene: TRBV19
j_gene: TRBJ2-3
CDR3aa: CASSAKSTDTQYF
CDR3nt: TGTGCCAGTAGTGCGAAAAGCACAGATACGCAGTATTTT